The rows below give T cell receptor beta chains drawn from one sample of a study of cytomegalovirus exposure and HLA in healthy donors. Some clones are missing from TCRdb's copy, which holds only in-frame ones; the method was immunoSEQ multiplex PCR. The table includes 70,000 to 95,000 clones, around 80% detected once. Sequenced material: PBMCs. Every receptor here comes from a young man in good health and CMV-seronegative. The CDR3 runs from the conserved cysteine through the conserved F or W. D genes are given only for firm matches. Clone size is shown for a subset of rows, as once, few, many or a class of expanded clone.

clone_size: NA
j_call: TRBJ2-4
v_call: TRBV7-2
d_call: TRBD1
cdr3_aa: CASSLGRGRIQYF
cdr3_nt: TGTGCCAGCAGCTTAGGCAGGGGGCGCATTCAGTACTTC

clone_size: NA
j_call: TRBJ2-7
v_call: TRBV6-5
d_call: NA
cdr3_aa: CASSSVTGPTYEQYF
cdr3_nt: TGTGCCAGCAGTTCCGTTACAGGGCCCACCTACGAGCAGTACTTC

clone_size: NA
j_call: TRBJ2-5
v_call: TRBV5-1
d_call: NA
cdr3_aa: CASSLNRASETQYF
cdr3_nt: TGCGCCAGCAGCTTAAACAGGGCCTCGGAGACCCAGTACTTC

clone_size: NA
j_call: TRBJ2-2
v_call: TRBV19
d_call: TRBD2
cdr3_aa: CASRGSGVAGELFF
cdr3_nt: TGTGCCAGTAGGGGTAGCGGGGTGGCCGGGGAGCTGTTTTTT

clone_size: NA
j_call: TRBJ2-7
v_call: TRBV7-6
d_call: TRBD2
cdr3_aa: CASSPAGAVVGAEQYF
cdr3_nt: TGTGCCAGCAGCCCAGCGGGGGCGGTGGTAGGGGCCGAGCAGTACTTC

clone_size: NA
j_call: TRBJ1-2
v_call: TRBV6-5
d_call: NA
cdr3_aa: CASSYARLDYGYTF
cdr3_nt: TGTGCCAGCAGTTACGCGCGTCTGGACTATGGCTACACCTTC

clone_size: NA
j_call: TRBJ1-4
v_call: TRBV29-1
d_call: TRBD1
cdr3_aa: CSVGDRGDLLEKLFF
cdr3_nt: TGCAGCGTGGGGGACAGGGGAGACCTCCTTGAAAAACTGTTTTTT

clone_size: NA
j_call: TRBJ1-5
v_call: TRBV10-1
d_call: NA
cdr3_aa: CASSESGVHQPQHF
cdr3_nt: TGCGCCAGCAGTGAGTCAGGGGTGCATCAGCCCCAGCATTTT

clone_size: few
j_call: TRBJ2-6
v_call: TRBV9
d_call: TRBD2
cdr3_aa: CASSVGAEPGGSGANVLTF
cdr3_nt: TGTGCCAGCAGCGTAGGCGCGGAGCCGGGAGGCTCTGGGGCCAACGTCCTGACTTTC

clone_size: NA
j_call: TRBJ2-2
v_call: TRBV5-8
d_call: TRBD2
cdr3_aa: CASRVGTGGGAPGELFF
cdr3_nt: TGTGCCAGCCGCGTCGGAACGGGCGGGGGGGCCCCCGGGGAGCTGTTTTTT

clone_size: NA
j_call: TRBJ2-1
v_call: TRBV6-5
d_call: TRBD2
cdr3_aa: CASSASGGFYEQFF
cdr3_nt: TGTGCCAGCAGTGCGAGCGGGGGGTTCTATGAGCAGTTCTTC

clone_size: NA
j_call: TRBJ2-5
v_call: TRBV2
d_call: TRBD2
cdr3_aa: CASSDGTSGETQYF
cdr3_nt: TGTGCCAGCAGTGACGGGACTAGCGGAGAGACCCAGTACTTC

clone_size: NA
j_call: TRBJ1-2
v_call: TRBV2
d_call: TRBD1
cdr3_aa: CASSDGQGAGGYTF
cdr3_nt: TGTGCCAGCAGTGATGGGCAGGGGGCAGGAGGCTACACCTTC

clone_size: NA
j_call: TRBJ2-3
v_call: TRBV7-9
d_call: TRBD2
cdr3_aa: CASSLAPLAGGDTQYF
cdr3_nt: TGTGCCAGCAGCTTAGCGCCCTTGGCGGGGGGGGATACGCAGTATTTT

clone_size: few
j_call: TRBJ1-6
v_call: TRBV6-5
d_call: NA
cdr3_aa: CASTPRGPLHF
cdr3_nt: TGTGCCAGCACCCCTAGGGGGCCCCTCCACTTT

clone_size: NA
j_call: TRBJ2-7
v_call: TRBV13
d_call: NA
cdr3_aa: CASSLGQGSGEQYF
cdr3_nt: TGTGCCAGCAGCTTGGGGCAGGGGTCGGGCGAGCAGTACTTC

clone_size: NA
j_call: TRBJ1-5
v_call: TRBV5-5
d_call: NA
cdr3_aa: CASSLVTGRYSNQPQHF
cdr3_nt: TGTGCCAGCAGCTTGGTGACAGGCCGTTATAGCAATCAGCCCCAGCATTTT

clone_size: few
j_call: TRBJ2-7
v_call: TRBV13
d_call: TRBD2
cdr3_aa: CASSPGLAGWNF
cdr3_nt: TGTGCCAGCAGCCCAGGACTAGCGGGTTGGAACTTC

clone_size: few
j_call: TRBJ2-5
v_call: TRBV5-1
d_call: TRBD1
cdr3_aa: CASSLGQGAGETQYF
cdr3_nt: TGCGCCAGCAGCTTGGGACAGGGGGCAGGGGAGACCCAGTACTTC

clone_size: NA
j_call: TRBJ2-3
v_call: TRBV6-4
d_call: NA
cdr3_aa: CASSAGLGTDTQYF
cdr3_nt: TGTGCCAGCAGCGCAGGTTTAGGCACAGATACGCAGTATTTT

clone_size: NA
j_call: TRBJ1-4
v_call: TRBV30
d_call: NA
cdr3_aa: CAWRPRGNEKLFF
cdr3_nt: TGTGCCTGGAGACCCCGGGGAAATGAAAAACTGTTTTTT

clone_size: NA
j_call: TRBJ1-6
v_call: TRBV5-4
d_call: NA
cdr3_aa: CASRPQRGNSPLHF
cdr3_nt: TGTGCCAGCAGACCCCAGAGGGGGAATTCACCCCTCCACTTT

clone_size: NA
j_call: TRBJ1-2
v_call: TRBV6-6
d_call: NA
cdr3_aa: CASRLTGFGYTF
cdr3_nt: TGTGCCAGCAGACTCACAGGGTTCGGCTACACCTTC

clone_size: few
j_call: TRBJ2-7
v_call: TRBV19
d_call: NA
cdr3_aa: CASSWGRAQYF
cdr3_nt: TGTGCCAGTAGCTGGGGGCGCGCGCAGTACTTC

clone_size: NA
j_call: TRBJ2-7
v_call: TRBV5-1
d_call: NA
cdr3_aa: CASSHERGGYEQYF
cdr3_nt: TGCGCCAGCAGCCACGAACGGGGAGGCTACGAGCAGTACTTC

clone_size: NA
j_call: TRBJ2-2
v_call: TRBV5-4
d_call: TRBD1
cdr3_aa: CASSTRTGANTGELFF
cdr3_nt: TGTGCCAGCAGCACGAGGACAGGGGCGAACACCGGGGAGCTGTTTTTT

clone_size: NA
j_call: TRBJ2-7
v_call: TRBV7-8
d_call: TRBD1
cdr3_aa: CASSSDRGSYEQYF
cdr3_nt: TGTGCCAGCAGCTCCGACAGGGGGAGCTACGAGCAGTACTTC

clone_size: NA
j_call: TRBJ1-6
v_call: TRBV2
d_call: NA
cdr3_aa: CASVLQQSSYNSPLHF
cdr3_nt: TGTGCCAGCGTCTTACAGCAGAGCTCCTATAATTCACCCCTCCACTTT

clone_size: once
j_call: TRBJ2-6
v_call: TRBV9
d_call: NA
cdr3_aa: CASSSSSGSGANVLTF
cdr3_nt: TGTGCCAGCAGCTCATCCTCGGGCTCTGGGGCCAACGTCCTGACTTTC

clone_size: few
j_call: TRBJ2-1
v_call: TRBV30
d_call: TRBD2
cdr3_aa: CAWSVGGGAYNEQFF
cdr3_nt: TGTGCCTGGAGTGTAGGCGGGGGGGCCTACAATGAGCAGTTCTTC

clone_size: NA
j_call: TRBJ1-1
v_call: TRBV5-1
d_call: NA
cdr3_aa: CASRIQGAGAFF
cdr3_nt: TGCGCCAGCAGAATTCAAGGGGCTGGAGCTTTCTTT

clone_size: NA
j_call: TRBJ1-6
v_call: TRBV4-1
d_call: NA
cdr3_aa: CASSLLYRDSPLHF
cdr3_nt: TGCGCCAGCAGCCTTCTATACAGGGACTCACCCCTCCACTTT

clone_size: NA
j_call: TRBJ2-2
v_call: TRBV11-3
d_call: NA
cdr3_aa: CASSPGRLEPNTGELFF
cdr3_nt: TGTGCCAGCAGCCCAGGCCGACTAGAACCAAACACCGGGGAGCTGTTTTTT

clone_size: NA
j_call: TRBJ2-3
v_call: TRBV7-9
d_call: TRBD2
cdr3_aa: CSSSSWTSGGGDTQYF
cdr3_nt: TGTTCCAGCAGCTCTTGGACTAGCGGGGGTGGGGATACGCAGTATTTT

clone_size: NA
j_call: TRBJ2-5
v_call: TRBV1
d_call: NA
cdr3_aa: CTSSQGGMPQETQYF
cdr3_nt: TGCACCAGCAGCCAAGGAGGTATGCCCCAAGAGACCCAGTACTTC

clone_size: NA
j_call: TRBJ1-5
v_call: TRBV4-2
d_call: NA
cdr3_aa: CASSQVSGAQPQHF
cdr3_nt: TGTGCCAGCAGCCAAGTTTCTGGAGCTCAGCCCCAGCATTTT

clone_size: NA
j_call: TRBJ1-5
v_call: TRBV7-8
d_call: NA
cdr3_aa: CASGPGSSNQPQHF
cdr3_nt: TGTGCCAGCGGTCCCGGTTCTAGCAATCAGCCCCAGCATTTT

clone_size: NA
j_call: TRBJ1-1
v_call: TRBV7-9
d_call: NA
cdr3_aa: CASSFGDRGNTEAFF
cdr3_nt: TGTGCCAGCAGCTTTGGGGATCGGGGGAACACTGAAGCTTTCTTT

clone_size: few
j_call: TRBJ2-6
v_call: TRBV5-1
d_call: NA
cdr3_aa: CASKKGGSGANVLTF
cdr3_nt: TGCGCCAGCAAGAAAGGGGGTTCTGGGGCCAACGTCCTGACTTTC

clone_size: NA
j_call: TRBJ1-1
v_call: TRBV6-6
d_call: NA
cdr3_aa: CASSSSPFNTEAFF
cdr3_nt: TGTGCCAGCAGCTCCTCCCCCTTTAACACTGAAGCTTTCTTT

clone_size: NA
j_call: TRBJ2-2
v_call: TRBV9
d_call: NA
cdr3_aa: CASSVDGGTGELFF
cdr3_nt: TGTGCCAGCAGCGTAGACGGGGGCACCGGGGAGCTGTTTTTT

clone_size: NA
j_call: TRBJ1-2
v_call: TRBV5-6
d_call: NA
cdr3_aa: CASSWARSYGYTF
cdr3_nt: TGTGCCAGCAGCTGGGCACGTAGCTATGGCTACACCTTC

clone_size: NA
j_call: TRBJ2-2
v_call: TRBV5-1
d_call: NA
cdr3_aa: CASGGGSTWGGELFF
cdr3_nt: TGCGCCAGCGGCGGCGGGTCCACGTGGGGCGGGGAGCTGTTTTTT

clone_size: NA
j_call: TRBJ2-3
v_call: TRBV9
d_call: TRBD2
cdr3_aa: CASTLAGEDTQYF
cdr3_nt: TGTGCCAGCACCCTAGCGGGGGAAGATACGCAGTATTTT

clone_size: NA
j_call: TRBJ1-1
v_call: TRBV18
d_call: NA
cdr3_aa: CASSQFPQSPNTEAFF
cdr3_nt: TGTGCCAGCTCACAATTTCCGCAGTCCCCGAACACTGAAGCTTTCTTT

clone_size: NA
j_call: TRBJ1-2
v_call: TRBV20-1
d_call: NA
cdr3_aa: CSADSNYGYTF
cdr3_nt: TGCAGTGCTGACAGTAACTATGGCTACACCTTC

clone_size: NA
j_call: TRBJ1-5
v_call: TRBV27
d_call: TRBD1
cdr3_aa: CAGSGTGGPRPQHF
cdr3_nt: TGTGCCGGCAGCGGGACAGGGGGTCCGAGGCCCCAGCATTTT

clone_size: NA
j_call: TRBJ1-3
v_call: TRBV30
d_call: NA
cdr3_aa: CAWDLPPGNTIYF
cdr3_nt: TGTGCCTGGGACTTGCCCCCTGGAAACACCATATATTTT

clone_size: NA
j_call: TRBJ1-5
v_call: TRBV7-2
d_call: NA
cdr3_aa: CASSLESNQPQHF
cdr3_nt: TGTGCCAGCAGCTTAGAGAGTAATCAGCCCCAGCATTTT

clone_size: NA
j_call: TRBJ1-1
v_call: TRBV6-1
d_call: NA
cdr3_aa: CASSEGTSSNTEAFF
cdr3_nt: TGTGCCAGCAGTGAAGGGACAAGCTCGAACACTGAAGCTTTCTTT

clone_size: few
j_call: TRBJ1-2
v_call: TRBV6-1
d_call: TRBD1
cdr3_aa: CASSARDRAGYTF
cdr3_nt: TGTGCCAGCAGCGCCCGGGACAGGGCTGGCTACACCTTC

clone_size: NA
j_call: TRBJ1-5
v_call: TRBV11-2
d_call: NA
cdr3_aa: CASSLDRRGPQHF
cdr3_nt: TGTGCCAGCAGCTTAGATCGGAGGGGTCCCCAGCATTTT

clone_size: NA
j_call: TRBJ2-5
v_call: TRBV7-9
d_call: TRBD2
cdr3_aa: CASSRAGETQYF
cdr3_nt: TGTGCCAGCAGTCGAGCGGGGGAGACCCAGTACTTC

clone_size: NA
j_call: TRBJ2-1
v_call: TRBV5-5
d_call: TRBD2
cdr3_aa: CASSQFSGGPYNEQFF
cdr3_nt: TGTGCCAGCAGCCAATTTAGCGGGGGGCCCTACAATGAGCAGTTCTTC

clone_size: NA
j_call: TRBJ2-5
v_call: TRBV6-1
d_call: NA
cdr3_aa: CASSDREWETQYF
cdr3_nt: TGTGCCAGCAGTGACAGGGAATGGGAGACCCAGTACTTC

clone_size: NA
j_call: TRBJ2-7
v_call: TRBV4-2
d_call: TRBD2
cdr3_aa: CASSQPSGGFYEQYF
cdr3_nt: TGTGCCAGCAGCCAACCTAGCGGGGGGTTCTACGAGCAGTACTTC